This TCR beta chain was identified in a study of blood T cell repertoires in COVID-19. Germline lookup yields CDR1 SGHAT and CDR2 FQNNGV. Trimming stripped 6 bases from V and 2 bases from J, with 9 bases between. The length of the CDR3 is 13 residues. In the authors' methods: Amplification with reference gene primers provided the estimates of nucleated cell counts. TCRdb's copy holds only in-frame clones and misses some; the assay was immunoSEQ multiplex PCR. V, J and clone size are taken as reported in that table, and D and trimming were inferred from the DNA itself. The table lists about 220,000 clones, approximately 80% of them singletons.

V and J are TRBV11-2 and TRBJ2-3; no reliable D call. The sequence came from a woman in her sixties who had recovered from COVID-19. Sequenced input: PBMCs or T cells enriched from blood (not recorded which). The CDR3 sequence is CASSPTVTDTQYF. CDR3 sequence (DNA): TGTGCCAGCAGTCCGACTGTCACAGATACGCAGTATTTT.